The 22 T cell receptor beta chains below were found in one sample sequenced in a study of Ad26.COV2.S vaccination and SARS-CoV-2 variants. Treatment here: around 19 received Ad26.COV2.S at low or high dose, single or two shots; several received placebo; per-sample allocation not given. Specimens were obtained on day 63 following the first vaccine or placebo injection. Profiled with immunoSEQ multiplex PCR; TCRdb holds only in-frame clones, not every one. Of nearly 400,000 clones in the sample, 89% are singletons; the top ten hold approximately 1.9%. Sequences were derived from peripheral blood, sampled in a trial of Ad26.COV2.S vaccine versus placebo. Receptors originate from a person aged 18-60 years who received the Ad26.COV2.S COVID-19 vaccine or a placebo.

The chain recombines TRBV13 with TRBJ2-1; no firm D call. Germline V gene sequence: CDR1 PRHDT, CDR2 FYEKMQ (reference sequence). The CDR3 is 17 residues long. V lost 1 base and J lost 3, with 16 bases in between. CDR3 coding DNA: TGTGCCAGCAGCTTAGCCGCCCGGACCTGGGACTACAATGAGCAGTTCTTC. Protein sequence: CASSLAARTWDYNEQFF.

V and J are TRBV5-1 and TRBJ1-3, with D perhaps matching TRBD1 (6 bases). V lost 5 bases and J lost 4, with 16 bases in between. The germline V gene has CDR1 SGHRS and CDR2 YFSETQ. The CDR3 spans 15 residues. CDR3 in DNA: TGCGCCAGCAGAGACAACGGGGGCGCGGGAAACACCATATATTTT. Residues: CASRDNGGAGNTIYF.

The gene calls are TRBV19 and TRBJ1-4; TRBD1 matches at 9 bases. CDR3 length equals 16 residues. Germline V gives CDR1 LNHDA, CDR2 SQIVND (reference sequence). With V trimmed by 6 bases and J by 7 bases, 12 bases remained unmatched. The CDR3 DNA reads TGTGCCAGTAGAACTACACACAGGGGGCGCTTTGAAAAACTGTTTTTT. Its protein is CASRTTHRGRFEKLFF.

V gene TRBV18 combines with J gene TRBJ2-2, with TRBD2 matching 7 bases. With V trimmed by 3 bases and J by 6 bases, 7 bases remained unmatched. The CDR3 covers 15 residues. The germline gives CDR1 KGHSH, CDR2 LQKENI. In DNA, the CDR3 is TGTGCCAGCTCACCCTCTAGGAGCGGGGCCGGGGAGCTGTTTTTT. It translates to CASSPSRSGAGELFF.

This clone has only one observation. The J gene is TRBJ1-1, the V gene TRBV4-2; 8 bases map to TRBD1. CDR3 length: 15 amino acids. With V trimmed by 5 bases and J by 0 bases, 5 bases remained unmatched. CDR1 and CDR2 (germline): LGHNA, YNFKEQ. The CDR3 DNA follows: TGTGCCAGCAGCTGGTGGGGACAGGTGAACACTGAAGCTTTCTTT. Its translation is CASSWWGQVNTEAFF.

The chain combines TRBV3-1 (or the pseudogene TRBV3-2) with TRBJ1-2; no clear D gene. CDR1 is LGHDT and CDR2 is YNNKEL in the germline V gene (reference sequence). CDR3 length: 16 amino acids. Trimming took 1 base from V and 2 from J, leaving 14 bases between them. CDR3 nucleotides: TGTGCCAGCAGCCAAGGACCCTCATTGGGCAACTATGGCTACACCTTC. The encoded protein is CASSQGPSLGNYGYTF.

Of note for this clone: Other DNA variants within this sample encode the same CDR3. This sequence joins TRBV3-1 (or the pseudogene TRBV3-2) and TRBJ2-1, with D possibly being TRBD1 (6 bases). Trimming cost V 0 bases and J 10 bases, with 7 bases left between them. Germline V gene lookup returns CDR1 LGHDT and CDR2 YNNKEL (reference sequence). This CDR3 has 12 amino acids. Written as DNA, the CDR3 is TGTGCCAGCAGCCAAGATAGGGGGGAGCAGTTCTTC. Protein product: CASSQDRGEQFF.

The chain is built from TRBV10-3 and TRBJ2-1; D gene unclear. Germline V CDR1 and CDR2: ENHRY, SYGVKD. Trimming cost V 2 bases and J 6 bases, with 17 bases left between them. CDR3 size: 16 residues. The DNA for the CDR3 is TGTGCCATCAGTGAGACCGGCCATTTGAACGTCAATGAGCAGTTCTTC. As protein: CAISETGHLNVNEQFF.

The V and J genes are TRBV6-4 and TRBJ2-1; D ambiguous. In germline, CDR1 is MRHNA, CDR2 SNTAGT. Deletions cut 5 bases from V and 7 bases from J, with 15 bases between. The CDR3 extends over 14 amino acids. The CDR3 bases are TGTGCCAGCAGTCAGAGGTCCCCCAGGAATGAGCAGTTCTTC. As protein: CASSQRSPRNEQFF.

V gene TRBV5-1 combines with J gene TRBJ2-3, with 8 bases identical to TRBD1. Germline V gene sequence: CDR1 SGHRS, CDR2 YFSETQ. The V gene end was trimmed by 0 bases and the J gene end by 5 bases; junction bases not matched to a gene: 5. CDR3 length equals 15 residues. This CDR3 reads CASSLAGTGRDTQYF. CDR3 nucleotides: TGCGCCAGCAGCTTGGCCGGGACAGGTAGAGATACGCAGTATTTT.

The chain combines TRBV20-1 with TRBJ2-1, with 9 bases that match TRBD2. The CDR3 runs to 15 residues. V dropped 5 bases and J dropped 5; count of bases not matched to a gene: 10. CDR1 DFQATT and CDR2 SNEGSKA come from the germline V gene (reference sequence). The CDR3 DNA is TGCAGTGCTGGTGTGCCGGGACTAGCTCACAATGAGCAGTTCTTC. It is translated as CSAGVPGLAHNEQFF.

The CDR3 sequence: CASSRTGPGNTIYF. The CDR3 DNA follows: TGTGCCAGCAGCCGGACAGGGCCTGGAAACACCATATATTTT. V and J are TRBV9 and TRBJ1-3, with 8 bases aligning to TRBD1. V dropped 4 bases and J dropped 2; count of bases not matched to a gene: 2. The CDR3 sequence is 14 residues long. The V gene's germline CDR1 is SGDLS and CDR2 YYNGEE.

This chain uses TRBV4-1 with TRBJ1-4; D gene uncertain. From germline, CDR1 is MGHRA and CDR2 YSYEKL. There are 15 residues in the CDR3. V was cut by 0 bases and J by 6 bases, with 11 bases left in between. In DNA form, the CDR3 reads TGCGCCAGCAGCCAAGATTGGCGGTGGGATGAAAAACTGTTTTTT. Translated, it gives CASSQDWRWDEKLFF.

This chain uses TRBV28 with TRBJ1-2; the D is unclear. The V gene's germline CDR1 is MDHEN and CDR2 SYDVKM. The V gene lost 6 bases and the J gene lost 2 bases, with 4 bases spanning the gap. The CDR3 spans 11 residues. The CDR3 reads CASRGNYGYTF. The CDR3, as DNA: TGTGCCAGCAGGGGAAACTATGGCTACACCTTC.

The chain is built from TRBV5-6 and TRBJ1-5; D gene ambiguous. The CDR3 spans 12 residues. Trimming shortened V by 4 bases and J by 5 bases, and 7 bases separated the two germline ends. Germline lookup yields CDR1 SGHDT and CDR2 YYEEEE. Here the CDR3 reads CASSRLDQPQHF. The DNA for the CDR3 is TGTGCCAGCAGCCGCCTTGATCAGCCCCAGCATTTT.

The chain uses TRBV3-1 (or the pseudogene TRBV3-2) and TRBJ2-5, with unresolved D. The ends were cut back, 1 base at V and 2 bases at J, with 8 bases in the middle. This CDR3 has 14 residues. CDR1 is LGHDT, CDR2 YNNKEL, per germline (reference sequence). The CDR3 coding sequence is TGTGCCAGCAGCCAAGGCCAGCAACAAGAGACCCAGTACTTC. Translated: CASSQGQQQETQYF.

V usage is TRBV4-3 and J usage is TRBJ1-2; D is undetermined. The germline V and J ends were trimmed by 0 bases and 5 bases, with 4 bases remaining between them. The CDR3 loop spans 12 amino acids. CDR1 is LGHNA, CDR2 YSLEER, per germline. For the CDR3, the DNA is TGCGCCAGCAGCCAAGAAGGATATGGCTACACCTTC. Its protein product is CASSQEGYGYTF.

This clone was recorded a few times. CDR3 coding DNA: TGTGCCAGCAGCCAAGTCACCGGGACAGCAAAACGCCAGTACTTC. Translating it yields CASSQVTGTAKRQYF. V gene TRBV14 combines with J gene TRBJ2-5, with 7 bases identical to TRBD1. The trim removed 1 base at V and 10 bases at J, leaving 12 bases unmatched. This CDR3 region has 15 residues. Germline CDR1 reads SGHDN; CDR2 reads FVKESK.

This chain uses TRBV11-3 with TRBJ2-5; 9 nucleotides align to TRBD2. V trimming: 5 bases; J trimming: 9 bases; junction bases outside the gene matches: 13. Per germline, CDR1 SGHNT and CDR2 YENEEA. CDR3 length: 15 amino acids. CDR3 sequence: CASSPESGLAGAQYF. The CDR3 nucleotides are TGTGCCAGCAGCCCTGAATCGGGACTAGCCGGGGCCCAGTACTTC.

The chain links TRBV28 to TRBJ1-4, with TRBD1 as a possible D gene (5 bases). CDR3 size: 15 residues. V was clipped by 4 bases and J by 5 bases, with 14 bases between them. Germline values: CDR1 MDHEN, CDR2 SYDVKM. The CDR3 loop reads CASSSAGGANEKLFF. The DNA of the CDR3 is TGTGCCAGCAGTTCCGCCGGAGGGGCCAATGAAAAACTGTTTTTT. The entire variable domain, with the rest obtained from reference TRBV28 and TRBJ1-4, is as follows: DVKVTQSSRYLVKRTGEKVFLECVQDMDHENMFWYRQDPGLGLRLIYFSYDVKMKEKGDIPEGYSVSREKKERFSLILESASTNQTSMYLCASSSAGGANEKLFFGSGTQLSVL.

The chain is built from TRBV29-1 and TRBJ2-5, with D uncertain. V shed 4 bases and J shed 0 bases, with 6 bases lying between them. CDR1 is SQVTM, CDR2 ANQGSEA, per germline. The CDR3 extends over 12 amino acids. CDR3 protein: CSVAKYQETQYF. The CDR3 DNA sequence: TGCAGCGTTGCCAAGTACCAAGAGACCCAGTACTTC.

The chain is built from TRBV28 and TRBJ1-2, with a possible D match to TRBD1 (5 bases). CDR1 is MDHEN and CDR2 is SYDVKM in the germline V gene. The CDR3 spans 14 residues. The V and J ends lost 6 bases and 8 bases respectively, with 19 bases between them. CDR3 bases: TGTGCCAGCAGCACTTCCCCAGGGATGAACGGCTACACCTTC. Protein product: CASSTSPGMNGYTF.